Given below is one T cell receptor (beta chain) in context. The antigen it recognizes is unknown. Per-base quality was not reported, and no clone a single base away is much larger than it. The CDR3, from cysteine to phenylalanine, totals 15 residues. The sequence is cut down to CDR3 DNA, 45 bases in frame from base 1. The junction shows trimming of 4 bases on V and 7 bases on J, plus 15 bases between the germline ends. Reading the germline V gene (reference sequence) gives CDR1 SGHNT and CDR2 YYREEE. No immune events such as infections were documented for the healthy donors during the collection period. Time-dependent variance in a beta-binomial model of T-cell clone differential abundance was calibrated using healthy-donor blood repertoires as a training cohort. The training cohort included approximately 10 healthy donors, of whom 3 were female and 7 were male. An age range of about 29 to 65 years, with an average of about 45 years, was recorded for the donors. Whole blood was collected from each healthy donor at three time points spaced two weeks apart and obtained from a commercial supplier. For immunosequencing, genomic DNA was extracted from whole blood that had not been sorted.

TCRbeta CDR3 regions were profiled by bias-controlled multiplex PCR amplification of genomic DNA with the immunoSEQ Assay. In the paper's pipeline: The absolute abundance of each unique TCRbeta CDR3 region was quantified after sequences were collapsed and filtered. Differential abundance was assessed using a binomial (Fisher-equivalent) model and a beta-binomial model in which time-dependent variance fitted from healthy donors was added. Any clone with fewer than 5 combined templates was excluded, and a clone was called differentially abundant if its Benjamini-Hochberg FDR was below 0.01. Beta-binomial variance was modeled as a function of total template count across the two samples using the form v = (b*log(k)+a)^2. TCRdb took over this immuneACCESS table, retaining in-frame rearrangements with V and J assigned. Such tables are incomplete; in checked studies, under half of the missing clones stem from an unresolved V gene, and the remainder is unexplained. That table gives V, J and clone size, and the DNA gave D and trimming. Counted in this sample were tens of thousands of clones; 65% to 90% of them appeared once. The top ten hold approximately 15% of the sample.

The data derive from a study of identifying expanded T cells in peripheral blood (dated by TCRdb to about 2019). Regarding the study in general: Technical replicates were generated by sequencing separate aliquots of the same genomic DNA pool, with four replicates compared pairwise. Study-wide conclusions, independent of this receptor: About 1.1 differentially abundant clones were flagged by the binomial model between technical replicates, whereas about 16 and 20 were flagged over approximately two weeks and four weeks, respectively. It was expected by the authors that biological variance in healthy repertoires might increase further over much longer intervals, such as months to years. Across all healthy donors, variance in clone template counts between two-week samples was found to increase significantly with total template count. Both the number of clones called differentially abundant and the false-positive rate were significantly reduced by the beta-binomial model across all healthy-donor time intervals.

The TCR sequence derives from a person aged 18 to 70 in good health. Material for sequencing was blood. The chain joins TRBV5-4 to TRBJ1-6; TRBD1 is a weak D gene call, 5 bases matching. CDR3 protein: CASSATTGGNSPLHF. The base sequence is TGTGCCAGCAGCGCGACGACTGGGGGGAATTCACCCCTCCACTTT.